The rows below give T cell receptor beta chains drawn from one sample of a study of T cells after yellow fever vaccination. TCRdb ran MiXCR on the 5' RACE reads and lists one entry per CDR3 protein. This table holds hundreds of thousands of distinct CDR3 sequences, about a sixth found once. Sequencing used PBMCs, obtained 5 days after the first yellow fever vaccination. These receptor sequences come from a man younger than 35 who received the YFV17D yellow fever vaccine. Each CDR3 is given with its conserved first and last residue. Fields, in order: V gene, clone size, D gene, J gene, CDR3 DNA, CDR3 protein. D genes are given only for firm matches. Part of the rows lack a size; the others show once, few, many or a class for expanded clones.

V: TRBV12-3/TRBV12-4; size: many; D: NA; J: TRBJ2-5; DNA: TGTGCCAGCAGTTTATCGGTAGAGACCCAGTACTTC; CDR3: CASSLSVETQYF
V: TRBV20-1; size: few; D: TRBD1; J: TRBJ2-1; DNA: TGCAGTGCTAAACGACAGGGGAATGAGCAGTTCTTC; CDR3: CSAKRQGNEQFF
V: TRBV7-2; size: many; D: TRBD2; J: TRBJ2-1; DNA: TGTGCCAGCAGCGATAGAGCGGGGGCAGATGATGAGCAGTTCTTC; CDR3: CASSDRAGADDEQFF
V: TRBV6-1; size: NA; D: TRBD2; J: TRBJ2-1; DNA: TGTGCCAGGAGTCCTCTAGCGGGGATAGAGCAGTTCTTC; CDR3: CARSPLAGIEQFF
V: TRBV12-3/TRBV12-4; size: NA; D: NA; J: TRBJ1-2; DNA: TGTGCCAGCAGTTTCGGTGTGGCTAACTATGGCTACACCTTC; CDR3: CASSFGVANYGYTF
V: TRBV12-3/TRBV12-4; size: NA; D: NA; J: TRBJ1-1; DNA: TGTGCCAGCAGTTTTAACGGGTTCACTGAAGCTTTCTTT; CDR3: CASSFNGFTEAFF
V: TRBV4-2; size: NA; D: TRBD1; J: TRBJ2-5; DNA: TGTGCCAGCAGCCAAACGGCAGGGGGCGAGACCCAGTACTTC; CDR3: CASSQTAGGETQYF
V: TRBV18; size: NA; D: NA; J: TRBJ1-5; DNA: TGTGCCAGCTCACCACATAACAGGGCGGGCCAGCCCCAGCATTTT; CDR3: CASSPHNRAGQPQHF
V: TRBV7-9; size: few; D: NA; J: TRBJ2-7; DNA: TGTGCCAGCTGGTTTGGGGACGAGCAGTACTTC; CDR3: CASWFGDEQYF
V: TRBV7-6; size: NA; D: NA; J: TRBJ2-1; DNA: TGTGCCAGCAGCTTAGGTTTAGGATATTCCTACAATGAGCAGTTCTTC; CDR3: CASSLGLGYSYNEQFF
V: TRBV27; size: NA; D: NA; J: TRBJ1-2; DNA: TGTGCCAGCAGTTTTGGGGGAAATGGCTACACCTTC; CDR3: CASSFGGNGYTF
V: TRBV7-2; size: once; D: NA; J: TRBJ2-7; DNA: TGTGCCAGCAGCTTAAGTAATGGGGGCACCTACGAGCAGTACTTC; CDR3: CASSLSNGGTYEQYF
V: TRBV20-1; size: few; D: TRBD2; J: TRBJ2-7; DNA: TGCAGTGCTAGTCCCCCGCTGACTAGCGGGGGCCGTTACAGCTCCTACGAGCAGTACTTC; CDR3: CSASPPLTSGGRYSSYEQYF
V: TRBV12-3/TRBV12-4; size: NA; D: NA; J: TRBJ1-5; DNA: TGTGCCAGCAGTTTAATTGGCGGCGGGGGTCAGCCCCAGCATTTT; CDR3: CASSLIGGGGQPQHF
V: TRBV14; size: NA; D: NA; J: TRBJ1-2; DNA: TGTGCCAGCAGCCAAGAAGGGCAAGGGGCTGCTAACTATGGCTACACCTTC; CDR3: CASSQEGQGAANYGYTF
V: TRBV19; size: NA; D: NA; J: TRBJ1-6; DNA: TGTGCCAGTAGTCCAGCAGGTCGGGCTTCACCCCTCCACTTT; CDR3: CASSPAGRASPLHF
V: TRBV5-1; size: NA; D: NA; J: TRBJ1-2; DNA: TGCGCCAGCAGCCTAACTGCAGGTGGCGGCTACACCTTC; CDR3: CASSLTAGGGYTF
V: TRBV10-3; size: NA; D: NA; J: TRBJ2-3; DNA: TGTGCCATCAGTGAGTCAGGCAGCCTCCTTAGCACAGATACGCAGTATTTT; CDR3: CAISESGSLLSTDTQYF
V: TRBV10-3; size: few; D: TRBD1; J: TRBJ2-3; DNA: TGTGCCATCAGCCGGACAGGGGACACAGATACGCAGTATTTT; CDR3: CAISRTGDTDTQYF
V: TRBV7-2; size: many; D: TRBD2; J: TRBJ2-3; DNA: TGTGCCAGCAGCGTACTCTACGGGGGGGCAGATACGCAGTATTTT; CDR3: CASSVLYGGADTQYF
V: TRBV6-1; size: NA; D: TRBD1; J: TRBJ1-2; DNA: TGTGCCAGCAGCCCGACAGGGGGCGCCGCTGGCTACACCTTC; CDR3: CASSPTGGAAGYTF
V: TRBV7-3; size: NA; D: NA; J: TRBJ2-1; DNA: TGTGCCAGCAGCGCAAGTTCGGGGGACAGCCGCTCCTACAATGAGCAGTTCTTC; CDR3: CASSASSGDSRSYNEQFF
V: TRBV4-2; size: many; D: TRBD2; J: TRBJ2-1; DNA: TGTGCCAGCAGCCAAGATCCAGCGGGGGGGTACAATGAGCAGTTCTTC; CDR3: CASSQDPAGGYNEQFF
V: TRBV12-3/TRBV12-4; size: few; D: NA; J: TRBJ2-5; DNA: TGTGCCAGCAGCTCGGACAGTTTTAAGGAGACCCAGTACTTC; CDR3: CASSSDSFKETQYF
V: TRBV15; size: few; D: NA; J: TRBJ1-4; DNA: TGTGCCACCAGCAGAAGACAGGAGGTAGATGAAAAACTGTTTTTT; CDR3: CATSRRQEVDEKLFF
V: TRBV5-5; size: many; D: NA; J: TRBJ1-1; DNA: TGTGCCAGCAGCTCAATTATCATGAACACTGAAGCTTTCTTT; CDR3: CASSSIIMNTEAFF
V: TRBV5-1; size: many; D: TRBD1; J: TRBJ2-5; DNA: TGCGCCAGCAGCCTGGCGACAGGGCAAGAGACCCAGTACTTC; CDR3: CASSLATGQETQYF
V: TRBV12-3/TRBV12-4; size: few; D: NA; J: TRBJ1-1; DNA: TGTGCCAGCAGCCCGGATGCGGGGCGAGGTCTAGCTTTCTTT; CDR3: CASSPDAGRGLAFF
V: TRBV6-5; size: NA; D: NA; J: TRBJ1-4; DNA: TGTGCCAGCAGTTACTCACCGGCAGGGATGAATGAAAAACTGTTTTTT; CDR3: CASSYSPAGMNEKLFF
V: TRBV10-3; size: NA; D: TRBD1; J: TRBJ1-2; DNA: TGTGCCACAACAGCGGCAGGGGGGTATGGCTACACCTTC; CDR3: CATTAAGGYGYTF
V: TRBV7-6; size: NA; D: NA; J: TRBJ1-1; DNA: TGTGCCAGCAGCTTCGGAGATCTCACTGAAGCTTTCTTT; CDR3: CASSFGDLTEAFF
V: TRBV5-1; size: many; D: NA; J: TRBJ2-1; DNA: TGCGCCAGCAGCTACGGAGATGAGCAGTTCTTC; CDR3: CASSYGDEQFF
V: TRBV19; size: NA; D: NA; J: TRBJ1-4; DNA: TGTGCCAGTAGCGACAGACCGAATGAAAAACTGTTTTTT; CDR3: CASSDRPNEKLFF
V: TRBV6-2/TRBV6-3; size: few; D: NA; J: TRBJ2-3; DNA: TGTGCCAGCAGTTACGCGCCCGGCGGCACAGATACGCAGTATTTT; CDR3: CASSYAPGGTDTQYF
V: TRBV7-2; size: few; D: NA; J: TRBJ2-3; DNA: TGTGCCCTCGGCTTGTGGGGCGGAGATACGCAGTATTTT; CDR3: CALGLWGGDTQYF
V: TRBV5-1; size: many; D: NA; J: TRBJ2-5; DNA: TGCGCCAGCAGCTTAGAAGGGACCGAGACCCAGTACTTC; CDR3: CASSLEGTETQYF
V: TRBV7-9; size: NA; D: NA; J: TRBJ2-1; DNA: TGTGCCAGCAGTATATCCCTGCGGGGGCGCGTTGAGCAGTTCTTC; CDR3: CASSISLRGRVEQFF
V: TRBV7-3; size: once; D: TRBD2; J: TRBJ2-5; DNA: TGTGCCAGCAGCTTAATGGCGGGGGGCCAAGAGACCCAGTACTTC; CDR3: CASSLMAGGQETQYF
V: TRBV19; size: NA; D: NA; J: TRBJ1-5; DNA: TGTGCCAGTAGTGACAGCCGCAATCAGCCCCAGCATTTT; CDR3: CASSDSRNQPQHF
V: TRBV10-3; size: NA; D: NA; J: TRBJ1-5; DNA: TGTGCCATCAGTGATGGGATCGGGCGGCCCCAGCATTTT; CDR3: CAISDGIGRPQHF
V: TRBV12-3/TRBV12-4; size: few; D: NA; J: TRBJ1-6; DNA: TGTGCCAGCAGTCCGGACTTGTTTAATTCACCCCTCCACTTT; CDR3: CASSPDLFNSPLHF
V: TRBV10-2; size: NA; D: TRBD2; J: TRBJ2-1; DNA: TGCGCCAGCAAGCGGGGACTAGCGGCTTACAATGAGCAGTTCTTC; CDR3: CASKRGLAAYNEQFF
V: TRBV6-2/TRBV6-3; size: NA; D: NA; J: TRBJ2-1; DNA: TGTGCCAGCAGTTACGGGGGCCCTATGTATGAGCAGTTCTTC; CDR3: CASSYGGPMYEQFF
V: TRBV7-2; size: NA; D: TRBD2; J: TRBJ2-5; DNA: TGTGCCAGCAGCTCCTTTGCTAGCGGGGGGGAGACCCAGTACTTC; CDR3: CASSSFASGGETQYF
V: TRBV4-2; size: NA; D: NA; J: TRBJ1-2; DNA: TGTGCCAGCAGCCAACCCCGGGAGGGCGTCGATGGCTACACCTTC; CDR3: CASSQPREGVDGYTF
V: TRBV29-1; size: NA; D: TRBD2; J: TRBJ2-7; DNA: TGCAGCGTTCTCAAATTAGCGGGAATCTCCTACGAGCAGTACTTC; CDR3: CSVLKLAGISYEQYF
V: TRBV5-1; size: few; D: NA; J: TRBJ2-6; DNA: TGCGCCAGCATCGATATCCGGGCCTCTGGGGCCAACGTCCTGACTTTC; CDR3: CASIDIRASGANVLTF
V: TRBV6-5; size: many; D: NA; J: TRBJ1-5; DNA: TGTGCCAGCAGTTACTCGCGCCCTAATCTGCCCCAGCATTTT; CDR3: CASSYSRPNLPQHF
V: TRBV7-2; size: many; D: NA; J: TRBJ2-7; DNA: TGTGCCAGCAGCCCTTTACCCGGCGGGACCGACGAGCAGTACTTC; CDR3: CASSPLPGGTDEQYF
V: TRBV2; size: few; D: NA; J: TRBJ1-4; DNA: TGTGCCAGCAGCCGAGTGGGAGCAAATGAAAAACTGTTTTTT; CDR3: CASSRVGANEKLFF
V: TRBV12-3/TRBV12-4; size: NA; D: NA; J: TRBJ2-7; DNA: TGTGCCAGCAGCTTAAACACCCGGGACATCCGACCCTACGAGCAGTACTTC; CDR3: CASSLNTRDIRPYEQYF
V: TRBV6-1; size: NA; D: TRBD2; J: TRBJ2-7; DNA: TGTGCCAGCAGTCTCCTAGCGGATGGATACGAGCAGTACTTC; CDR3: CASSLLADGYEQYF
V: TRBV7-9; size: NA; D: NA; J: TRBJ2-2; DNA: TGTGCCGCCCCCCCCGAGGACCGCAACACCGGGGAGCTGTTTTTT; CDR3: CAAPPEDRNTGELFF
V: TRBV5-1; size: NA; D: TRBD1; J: TRBJ1-2; DNA: TGCGCCAGCAGCTTCGTAGGTGGGGCAGGGGGCATCCAAGGCTACACCTTC; CDR3: CASSFVGGAGGIQGYTF
V: TRBV25-1; size: NA; D: TRBD1; J: TRBJ1-1; DNA: TGTGCCAGCAGTGGTTGGACAGGAGGTGAAGCTTTCTTT; CDR3: CASSGWTGGEAFF
V: TRBV3-1; size: many; D: TRBD2; J: TRBJ2-5; DNA: TGTGCCAGCAGCCAAGACCCACTAGCGGGGGGATTGGAGACCCAGTACTTC; CDR3: CASSQDPLAGGLETQYF
V: TRBV19; size: few; D: TRBD1; J: TRBJ1-1; DNA: TGTGCCACCGGGACAGGTCCCATGAACACTGAAGCTTTCTTT; CDR3: CATGTGPMNTEAFF
V: TRBV6-4; size: few; D: TRBD1; J: TRBJ2-3; DNA: TGTGCCAGCAGCCTAGACAGGGGAGGTGCAGATACGCAGTATTTT; CDR3: CASSLDRGGADTQYF